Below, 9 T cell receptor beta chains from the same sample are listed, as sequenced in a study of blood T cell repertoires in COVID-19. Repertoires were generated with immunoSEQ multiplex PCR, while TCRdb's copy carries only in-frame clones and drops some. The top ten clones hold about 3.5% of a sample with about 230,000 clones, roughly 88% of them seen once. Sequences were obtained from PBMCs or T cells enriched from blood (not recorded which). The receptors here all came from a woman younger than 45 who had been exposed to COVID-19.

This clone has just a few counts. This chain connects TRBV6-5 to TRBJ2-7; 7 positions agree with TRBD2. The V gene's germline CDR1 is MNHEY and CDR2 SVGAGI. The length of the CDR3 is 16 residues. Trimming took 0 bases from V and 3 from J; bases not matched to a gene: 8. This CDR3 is CASSYSTAGFIYEQYF. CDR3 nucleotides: TGTGCCAGCAGTTACTCGACAGCGGGGTTTATCTACGAGCAGTACTTC.

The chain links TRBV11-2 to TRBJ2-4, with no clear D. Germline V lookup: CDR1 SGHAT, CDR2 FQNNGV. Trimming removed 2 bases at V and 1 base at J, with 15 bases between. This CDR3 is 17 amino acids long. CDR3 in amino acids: CASSLYPSRVAKNIQYF. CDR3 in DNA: TGTGCCAGCAGCTTATACCCGAGCCGGGTGGCCAAAAACATTCAGTACTTC.

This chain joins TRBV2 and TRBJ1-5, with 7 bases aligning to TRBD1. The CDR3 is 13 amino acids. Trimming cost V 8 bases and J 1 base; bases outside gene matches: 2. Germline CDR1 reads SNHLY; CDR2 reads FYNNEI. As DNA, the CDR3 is TGTGCCAGCCAGGGGGGAAGCAATCAGCCCCAGCATTTT. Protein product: CASQGGSNQPQHF.

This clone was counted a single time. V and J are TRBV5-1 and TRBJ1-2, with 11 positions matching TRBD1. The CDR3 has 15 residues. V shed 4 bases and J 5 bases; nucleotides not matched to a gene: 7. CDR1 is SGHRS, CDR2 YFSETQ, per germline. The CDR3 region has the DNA TGCGCCAGCAGCCCTGGACAGGGGGCGATTTATGGCTACACCTTC. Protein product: CASSPGQGAIYGYTF.

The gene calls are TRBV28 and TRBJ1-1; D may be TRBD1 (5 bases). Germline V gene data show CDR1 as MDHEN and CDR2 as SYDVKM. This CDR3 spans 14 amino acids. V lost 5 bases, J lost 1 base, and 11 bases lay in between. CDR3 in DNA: TGTGCCAGCAGTATAAAGACAGAGAACACTGAAGCTTTCTTT. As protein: CASSIKTENTEAFF. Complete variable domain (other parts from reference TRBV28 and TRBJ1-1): DVKVTQSSRYLVKRTGEKVFLECVQDMDHENMFWYRQDPGLGLRLIYFSYDVKMKEKGDIPEGYSVSREKKERFSLILESASTNQTSMYLCASSIKTENTEAFFGQGTRLTVV.

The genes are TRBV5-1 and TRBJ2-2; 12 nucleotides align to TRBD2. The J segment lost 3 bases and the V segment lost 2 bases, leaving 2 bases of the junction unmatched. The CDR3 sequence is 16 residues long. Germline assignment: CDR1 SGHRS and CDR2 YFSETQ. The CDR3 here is CASSFGTSGYTGELFF. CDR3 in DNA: TGCGCCAGCAGCTTCGGGACTAGCGGGTACACCGGGGAGCTGTTTTTT. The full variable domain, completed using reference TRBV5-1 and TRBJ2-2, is KAGVTQTPRYLIKTRGQQVTLSCSPISGHRSVSWYQQTPGQGLQFLFEYFSETQRNKGNFPGRFSGRQFSNSRSEMNVSTLELGDSALYLCASSFGTSGYTGELFFGEGSRLTVL.

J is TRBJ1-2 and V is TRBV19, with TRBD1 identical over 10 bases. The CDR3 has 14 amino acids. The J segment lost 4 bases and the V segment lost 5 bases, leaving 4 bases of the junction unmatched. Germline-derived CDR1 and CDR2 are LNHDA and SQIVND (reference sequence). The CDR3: CASSPRTGGYGYTF. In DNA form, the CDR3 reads TGTGCCAGTAGTCCTAGGACAGGGGGCTATGGCTACACCTTC.

The DNA for the CDR3 is TGTGCCAGCAGTCCCACTGTACTAGCTTCCGGGGAGCTGTTTTTT. This codes for CASSPTVLASGELFF. The chain is built from TRBV7-2 and TRBJ2-2; tentatively, D is TRBD2 (6 bases). Trimming cost V 6 bases and J 6 bases, with 17 bases left between them. The CDR3 is 15 amino acids. Germline V CDR1 and CDR2: SGHTA, FQGNSA.

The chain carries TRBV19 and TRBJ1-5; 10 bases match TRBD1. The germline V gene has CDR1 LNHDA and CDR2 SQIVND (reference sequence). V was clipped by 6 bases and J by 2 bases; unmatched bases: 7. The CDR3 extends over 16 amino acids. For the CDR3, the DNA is TGTGCCAGTAGCCTCTCCGGGACAGGGGGCAATCAGCCCCAGCATTTT. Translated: CASSLSGTGGNQPQHF.